The entry below gives a single T cell receptor (beta chain) sequence along with its context. Its specificity is unknown. Other nucleotide sequences in the sample specify the same CDR3. Using immunoSEQ multiplex PCR, the repertoire was profiled, and TCRdb retains in-frame clones only, with some absent. Here the sample spans roughly 2.4 million clones, 90% to 97% being singletons. This sample was taken from a study of shared clonotypes between healthy human individuals. Study context: Aged 18 to 49, the donors were two women and a few men. Study-wide results and limits: Researchers sampled blood only, noting tissue repertoires likely differ. Only a few donors were included, so the genetic and exposure-history diversity represented was limited.

The CDR3 runs to 12 residues. V gave up 5 bases and J gave up 5 bases, with 6 bases separating them. The germline CDR1 and CDR2 sequences are MDHEN and SYDVKM. The sequence was collected from a man between 18 and 29 years old in good health. Specimen: naive CD4+ T cells sorted from blood. Regarding subset: CD45RA+ positively selected. The chain recombines TRBV28 with TRBJ1-4; no definite D call. The CDR3: CASSLRNEKLFF. The DNA for the CDR3 is TGTGCCAGCAGTCTGAGGAATGAAAAACTGTTTTTT.